The clone carrying this TCR beta chain was detected once. Original analysis: Reference gene primer amplification yielded estimated nucleated cell counts. This table comes from immunoSEQ multiplex PCR, and its TCRdb copy is limited to in-frame clones, with some not included. The V and J calls and clone size were taken over from that table, and D and trimming were inferred from the DNA. The sample lists around 85,000 clones, 85% to 90% seen once, with roughly 4% in the top ten. This entry is derived from a study of blood T cell repertoires in COVID-19. Study details: Samples came from the United States, Italy and Spain, spanning acute and convalescent COVID-19. In each case, the material was cDNA or gDNA derived from T cells, B-cell-depleted T cells, or PBMCs.

The receptor was isolated from a woman older than 75 with active or convalescent COVID-19. The sequencing sample was made of peripheral blood.

For the CDR3, the DNA is TGTGCCAGCAGCTTGAGTCAGGGGACACCCTACGAGCAGTACTTC. Amino acid sequence: CASSLSQGTPYEQYF. V usage is TRBV5-5 and J usage is TRBJ2-7, with D perhaps matching TRBD1 (6 bases). Germline V lookup: CDR1 SGHKS, CDR2 YYEKEE (reference sequence). This CDR3 spans 15 amino acids. V lost 1 base to trimming and J lost 2 bases, with 13 bases between them.